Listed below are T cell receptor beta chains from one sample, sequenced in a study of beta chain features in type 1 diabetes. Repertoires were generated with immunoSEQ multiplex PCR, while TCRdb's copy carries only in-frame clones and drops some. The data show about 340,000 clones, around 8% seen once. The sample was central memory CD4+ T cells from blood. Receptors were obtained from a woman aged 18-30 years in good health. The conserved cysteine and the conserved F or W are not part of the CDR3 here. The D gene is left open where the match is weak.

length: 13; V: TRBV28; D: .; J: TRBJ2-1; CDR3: ASTLGGRALNEQF
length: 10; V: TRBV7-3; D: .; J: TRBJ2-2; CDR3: ASSPPLGELF
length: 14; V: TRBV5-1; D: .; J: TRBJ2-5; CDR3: ASSSGNRGISETQY
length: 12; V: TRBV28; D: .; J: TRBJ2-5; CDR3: ATLPLGGGETQY
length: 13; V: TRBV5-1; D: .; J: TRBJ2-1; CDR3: ASSGSETSYNEQF
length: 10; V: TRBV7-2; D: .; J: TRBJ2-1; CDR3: ASSLGRSEQF
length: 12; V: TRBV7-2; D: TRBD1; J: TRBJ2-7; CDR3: ASSFGTGGYEQY
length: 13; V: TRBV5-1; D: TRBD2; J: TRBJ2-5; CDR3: ASSLGSGTQETQY
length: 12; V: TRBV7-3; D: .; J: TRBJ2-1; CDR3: ASSPGPRGDEQF
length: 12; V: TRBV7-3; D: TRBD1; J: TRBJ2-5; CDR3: ASSRTGGEETQY
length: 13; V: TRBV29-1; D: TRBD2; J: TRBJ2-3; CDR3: SVEGSGSGTDTQY
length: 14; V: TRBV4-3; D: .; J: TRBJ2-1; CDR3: ASSQDHGLGDNEQF
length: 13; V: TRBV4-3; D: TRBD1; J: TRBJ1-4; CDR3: ASSQDGRGNEKLF
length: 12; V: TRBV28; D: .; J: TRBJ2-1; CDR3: ASSRVALYNEQF
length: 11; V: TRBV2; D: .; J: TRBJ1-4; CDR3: ATRATRDEKLF
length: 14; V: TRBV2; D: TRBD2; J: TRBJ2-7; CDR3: ASSSTVGAGGVEQY
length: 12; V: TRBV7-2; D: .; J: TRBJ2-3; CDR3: ASSGARPPDTQY
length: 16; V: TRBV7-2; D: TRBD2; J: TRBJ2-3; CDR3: ASSLGPASGYGTDTQY
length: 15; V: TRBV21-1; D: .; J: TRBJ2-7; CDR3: ASSPRGPRGCFYEQY
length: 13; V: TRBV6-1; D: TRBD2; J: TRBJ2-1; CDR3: ASISPGLARNEQF
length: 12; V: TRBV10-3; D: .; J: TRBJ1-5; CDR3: AISAGDSNQPQH
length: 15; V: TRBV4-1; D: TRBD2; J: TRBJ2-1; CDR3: ASSQAMVSSGPNEQF
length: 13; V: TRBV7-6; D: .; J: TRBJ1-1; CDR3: ASSPRGAGNTEAF
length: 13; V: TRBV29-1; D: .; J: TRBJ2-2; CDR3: SVLPGTQASGELF
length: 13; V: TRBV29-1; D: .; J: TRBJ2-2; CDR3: SVRWTQRGTGELF
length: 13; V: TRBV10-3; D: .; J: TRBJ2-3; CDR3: AISTAAGSTDTQY
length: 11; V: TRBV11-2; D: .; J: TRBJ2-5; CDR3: ASSFSGRETQY
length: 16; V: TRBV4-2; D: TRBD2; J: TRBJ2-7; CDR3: ASSQDLSLAVLSYEQY
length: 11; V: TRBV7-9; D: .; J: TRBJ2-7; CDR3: ASSPPSGGRQY
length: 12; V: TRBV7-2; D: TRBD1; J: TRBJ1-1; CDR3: ASSSQGGDTEAF
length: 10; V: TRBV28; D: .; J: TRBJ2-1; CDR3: ASSVPGYEQF
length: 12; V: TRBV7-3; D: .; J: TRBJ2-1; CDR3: ASSILEVSNEQF
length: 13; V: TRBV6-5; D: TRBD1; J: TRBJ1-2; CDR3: ASSGPGQGRNGYT
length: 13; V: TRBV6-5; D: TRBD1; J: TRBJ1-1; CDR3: ASRARQGSGTEAF
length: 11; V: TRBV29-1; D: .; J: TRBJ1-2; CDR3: SALIGQVYGYT
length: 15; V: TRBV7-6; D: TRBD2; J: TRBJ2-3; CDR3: ASSSSRTSGRSDTQY
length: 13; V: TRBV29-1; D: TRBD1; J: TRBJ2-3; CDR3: SSSRGGQTTDTQY
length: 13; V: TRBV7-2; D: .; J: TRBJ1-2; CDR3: ASSLDPRVLYGYT
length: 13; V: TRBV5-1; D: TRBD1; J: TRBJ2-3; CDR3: ASSLEDRVTDTQY
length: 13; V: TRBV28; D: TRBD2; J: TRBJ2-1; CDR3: ASRPGGTMYDEQF
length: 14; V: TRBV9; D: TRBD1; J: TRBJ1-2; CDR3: ASSVDPGTENYGYT
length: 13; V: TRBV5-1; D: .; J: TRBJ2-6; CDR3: ASSYKDPGANVLT
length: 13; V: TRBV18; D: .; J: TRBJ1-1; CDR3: ASSLRSGSGTEAF
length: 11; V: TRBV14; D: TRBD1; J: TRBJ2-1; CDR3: ASSQWTGPEQF
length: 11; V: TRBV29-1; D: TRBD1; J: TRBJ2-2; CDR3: SGYRGNTGELF
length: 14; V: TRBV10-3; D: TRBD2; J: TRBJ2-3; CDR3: AISGVASGGTDTQY
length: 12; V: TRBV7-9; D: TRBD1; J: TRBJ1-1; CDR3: ASSSQGGNTEAF
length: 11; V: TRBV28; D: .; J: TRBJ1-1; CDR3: ASSLEGNRKAF